The next 21 T cell receptor beta chains were all read from a single sample in a study of cytotoxic CD8 clonotypes in ibrutinib-treated CLL. Clones were sequenced by immunoSEQ multiplex PCR, and TCRdb holds only the in-frame ones, with some missing. The data contain around 140,000 clones, approximately 83% of them singletons. The sample consisted of PBMCs, taken after 24 months of ibrutinib treatment. All receptors derive from a human donor with chronic lymphocytic leukemia.

The table lists this clone with a few counts. The chain joins TRBV7-6 to TRBJ1-1; TRBD1 is a possible D gene (5 bases). Germline CDR1 SGHVS, CDR2 FNYEAQ. The CDR3 is 13 amino acids. The ends were cut back, 5 bases at V and 5 bases at J, with 12 bases in the middle. CDR3 loop: CASSIRGGTEAFF. The CDR3 DNA sequence: TGTGCCAGCAGCATAAGGGGAGGGACTGAAGCTTTCTTT.

This rearrangement joins TRBV19 to TRBJ1-3; D is ambiguous. CDR3 size: 14 residues. Germline CDR1 LNHDA, CDR2 SQIVND (reference sequence). The V gene lost 6 bases and the J gene lost 2 bases, with 11 bases spanning the gap. CDR3 amino acids: CASRVTSAGNTIYF. The CDR3 nucleotides are TGTGCCAGTAGAGTCACGAGCGCTGGAAACACCATATATTTT. The full variable domain, its missing parts supplied by reference TRBV19 and TRBJ1-3, is DGGITQSPKYLFRKEGQNVTLSCEQNLNHDAMYWYRQDPGQGLRLIYYSQIVNDFQKGDIAEGYSVSREKKESFPLTVTSAQKNPTAFYLCASRVTSAGNTIYFGEGSWLTVV.

The CDR3, as DNA: TGTGCCAGCAGCCAAGTAACCCGCTCCTCTGGAAACACCATATATTTT. Protein sequence: CASSQVTRSSGNTIYF. This chain joins TRBV14 and TRBJ1-3; D is unresolved. Trimming pared 1 base from V and 0 bases from J, leaving 10 bases between. Germline lookup yields CDR1 SGHDN and CDR2 FVKESK. The CDR3 extends over 16 amino acids.

The chain carries TRBV12-5 and TRBJ2-5, with a tentative D call TRBD1 (5 bases). Germline values: CDR1 LGHNT, CDR2 FRNRAP. Trimming cost V 0 bases and J 3 bases, with 17 bases left between them. This CDR3 has 17 amino acids. The CDR3 protein is CASGLVLTGHKEETQYF. The DNA of the CDR3 is TGTGCTAGTGGTTTGGTACTAACAGGCCATAAGGAAGAGACCCAGTACTTC.

CDR3 loop: CASSVGQNDEKLFF. The CDR3 DNA follows: TGTGCCAGCAGTGTCGGACAGAATGATGAAAAACTGTTTTTT. The chain links TRBV25-1 to TRBJ1-4; TRBD1 is a possible D gene (6 bases). This CDR3 is built from 14 residues. V dropped 4 bases and J dropped 6 bases, with 12 bases sitting between them. Germline lookup yields CDR1 MGHDK and CDR2 SYGVNS.

This chain joins TRBV4-1 and TRBJ2-4, with 9 bases lining up with TRBD1. The CDR3 loop spans 20 amino acids. The junction had 16 bases not matched to a gene; V was cut back by 4 bases and J by 0 bases. Germline CDR1 and CDR2: MGHRA and YSYEKL. The CDR3 coding sequence is TGCGCCAGCAGCCTCCGCCGACAGGGGGTGGAGATTCTAGCCAAAAACATTCAGTACTTC. It is translated as CASSLRRQGVEILAKNIQYF.

J is TRBJ1-2 and V is TRBV28, with a possible D match to TRBD1 (5 bases). The V end lost 7 bases, the J end lost 4 bases, and 10 bases lay between the germline ends. CDR3 length: 12 amino acids. Germline CDR1 MDHEN, CDR2 SYDVKM. The CDR3: CASTGDSYGYTF. The CDR3 coding sequence is TGTGCCAGCACGGGGGATTCCTATGGCTACACCTTC.

The chain links TRBV19 to TRBJ1-5, with D uncertain. From germline, CDR1 is LNHDA and CDR2 SQIVND (reference sequence). The V end lost 3 bases, the J end lost 5 bases, and 20 bases lay between the germline ends. CDR3 length: 17 amino acids. The CDR3 DNA reads TGTGCCAGTAGTATCCGGCCGGGCACAGTCCCTTATCAGCCCCAGCATTTT. This translates into CASSIRPGTVPYQPQHF.

This clone came up once. The J gene is TRBJ2-7, the V gene TRBV28; 7 bases align to TRBD1. The J segment lost 0 bases and the V segment lost 5 bases, leaving 7 bases of the junction unmatched. From germline, CDR1 is MDHEN and CDR2 SYDVKM. This CDR3 is 15 amino acids long. The CDR3 here is CASSGRGTASYEQYF. In DNA form, the CDR3 reads TGTGCCAGCAGTGGAAGGGGGACAGCCTCCTACGAGCAGTACTTC.

The chain recombines TRBV9 with TRBJ2-2; 10 positions match TRBD2. The CDR3 is 19 amino acids. V was clipped by 1 base and J by 7 bases; unmatched bases: 16. The germline CDR1 and CDR2 sequences are SGDLS and YYNGEE. The DNA of the CDR3 is TGTGCCAGCAGCGTAATCGCTAGCGGGAGTTCCGGGGGGGTCGGGGAGCTGTTTTTT. Translated: CASSVIASGSSGGVGELFF.

This clone was counted once. Within the sample, other DNA sequences also encode this same CDR3. This chain joins TRBV28 and TRBJ1-2; D not certain. V gave up 3 bases and J gave up 4 bases, with 9 bases separating them. Germline V gene data show CDR1 as MDHEN and CDR2 as SYDVKM. This CDR3 has 13 amino acids. The chain's CDR3 is CASSFRAGYGYTF. As DNA, the CDR3 is TGTGCCAGCAGTTTTAGGGCTGGCTATGGCTACACCTTC.

This clone has a single count. This rearrangement joins TRBV7-9 to TRBJ1-2; the D gene is possibly TRBD1 (5 bases). V was clipped by 2 bases and J by 4 bases, with 14 bases between them. The CDR3 has 15 amino acids. The germline V gene has CDR1 SEHNR and CDR2 FQNEAQ (reference sequence). The CDR3 is CASSLRDEGPYGYTF. Written as DNA, the CDR3 is TGTGCCAGCAGCTTAAGGGACGAAGGCCCCTATGGCTACACCTTC.

This clone has a handful of counts. The V and J genes are TRBV19 and TRBJ2-5; no clear D. The germline V and J ends were trimmed by 10 bases and 4 bases, with 10 bases remaining between them. The CDR3 totals 11 residues. Germline CDR1 LNHDA, CDR2 SQIVND (reference sequence). CDR3 in DNA: TGTGCCACCTCCTGGAGAGAGACCCAGTACTTC. Its translation: CATSWRETQYF.

The rearrangement uses TRBV7-6 and TRBJ1-1; D uncertain. Looked up from germline, CDR1 is SGHVS and CDR2 is FNYEAQ. This CDR3 spans 15 amino acids. V was cut by 1 base and J by 1 base, with 10 bases left in between. DNA of the CDR3: TGTGCCAGCAGCTTAGTTCAGAGTGGGAACACTGAAGCTTTCTTT. Translating gives CASSLVQSGNTEAFF. The full variable domain, its missing parts supplied by reference TRBV7-6 and TRBJ1-1, is GAGVSQSPRYKVTKRGQDVALRCDPISGHVSLYWYRQALGQGPEFLTYFNYEAQQDKSGLPNDRFSAERPEGSISTLTIQRTEQRDSAMYRCASSLVQSGNTEAFFGQGTRLTVV.

The rearrangement links TRBV30 to TRBJ2-3; D not resolved. V was shortened by 3 bases and J by 0 bases, with 19 bases between the two germline ends. CDR3 length: 17 amino acids. Germline V gene lookup returns CDR1 GTSNPN and CDR2 SVGIG (reference sequence). CDR3 region: CAWSVELGVPSTDTQYF. In DNA form, the CDR3 reads TGTGCCTGGAGCGTAGAATTAGGCGTCCCTAGCACAGATACGCAGTATTTT.

The V gene is TRBV2, the J gene TRBJ1-5, with 8 positions matching TRBD1. V shed 1 base and J 3 bases; nucleotides not matched to a gene: 2. Germline V gene lookup returns CDR1 SNHLY and CDR2 FYNNEI. The CDR3 is made up of 15 amino acids. CDR3 sequence (DNA): TGTGCCAGCAGTGAAGAGGGACAGGTCAATCAGCCCCAGCATTTT. It yields the protein CASSEEGQVNQPQHF.

The J gene is TRBJ1-1, the V gene TRBV4-3; tentative D call: TRBD1 (6 bases). Trimming pared 2 bases from V and 6 bases from J, leaving 16 bases between. The CDR3 is made up of 15 amino acids. The germline gives CDR1 LGHNA, CDR2 YSLEER. CDR3 nucleotide sequence: TGCGCCAGCAGCCAAAGTAATACAGGGTTTTCTGAAGCTTTCTTT. Amino acid sequence: CASSQSNTGFSEAFF.

The rearrangement uses TRBV10-1 and TRBJ1-1; D is undetermined. Trimming stripped 3 bases from V and 3 bases from J, with 11 bases between. The CDR3 runs 14 residues. Germline V gene lookup returns CDR1 WNHNN and CDR2 SYGVQD (reference sequence). The CDR3 DNA is TGCGCCAGCAGTGAAATCCGGTTCGACACTGAAGCTTTCTTT. This codes for CASSEIRFDTEAFF.

The chain uses TRBV6-5 and TRBJ1-4; 8 bases agree with TRBD1. The length of the CDR3 is 16 residues. CDR1 MNHEY and CDR2 SVGAGI come from the germline V gene. Trimming removed 0 bases from V and 6 bases from J; junction bases left unmatched: 6. CDR3 protein: CASSYSSGQGYEKLFF. CDR3 sequence (DNA): TGTGCCAGCAGTTACTCCTCCGGACAGGGATATGAAAAACTGTTTTTT.

DNA of the CDR3: TGTGCCAGCAGTAGAGGGGGCAGCCAAGAGACCCAGTACTTC. Protein: CASSRGGSQETQYF. V and J are TRBV27 and TRBJ2-5; TRBD1 matches 7 bases. This CDR3 contains 14 residues. Germline loops: CDR1 MNHEY, CDR2 SMNVEV (reference sequence). With V trimmed by 5 bases and J by 1 base, 4 bases remained unmatched.

This rearrangement joins TRBV6-6 to TRBJ1-2, with TRBD1 as a possible D gene (6 bases). The CDR3 is 14 residues long. Germline CDR1 is MNHNY and CDR2 is SVGAGI (reference sequence). The V end lost 2 bases, the J end lost 1 base, and 8 bases lay between the germline ends. CDR3 DNA: TGTGCCAGCAGTTACGGGGACAATAACTATGGCTACACCTTC. Residues: CASSYGDNNYGYTF.